This T cell receptor (beta chain) stems from a study of blood T cell repertoires in COVID-19. Looking at the study overall: Donors in the United States, Italy and Spain gave samples during acute or convalescent COVID-19.

Original processing methods: Scientists estimated how many nucleated cells there were by amplifying reference gene primers. Here immunoSEQ multiplex PCR was the method, and the copy in TCRdb shows in-frame clones only, minus some. V, J and clone size reflect that table, while D and trimming were determined from the DNA. The sample consists of tens of thousands of clones, 91% of them appearing once. Per the germline V gene, CDR1 is SEHNR and CDR2 is FQNEAQ (reference sequence). The CDR3 contains 13 residues. V dropped 5 bases and J dropped 6 bases, with 10 bases sitting between them. This clone was recorded a few times.

This sequence joins TRBV7-9 and TRBJ1-4; a possible D gene is TRBD1 (5 bases). The sample comprised peripheral blood. The sequence was collected from a human donor in a cohort sampled during active COVID-19. The CDR3 DNA sequence: TGTGCCAGCAGCGGCCGGGGGTATGAAAAACTGTTTTTT. This encodes CASSGRGYEKLFF.